These T cell receptor beta chains were read from a single sample in a study of brain T cells in children with intractable seizures. This table comes from immunoSEQ multiplex PCR, and its TCRdb copy is limited to in-frame clones, with some not included. The repertoire has hundreds of thousands of clones, more than 85% of them found once; the top ten carry 4.5% to 7%. The sample consisted of peripheral blood, taken around 5 months after surgery. The receptors shown here come from a boy younger than two with tuberous sclerosis and intractable seizures. Both conserved end residues are part of each CDR3. A D gene is named only where the DNA matches it firmly. Only some rows state a clone size, as once, few, many or a class for expanded clones.

cdr3_length,d_call,clone_size,j_call,v_call,cdr3_nt,cdr3_aa
15,NA,NA,TRBJ2-7,TRBV5-1,TGCGCCAGCAGCCCAACCACCGGGACATCCTACGAGCAGTACTTC,CASSPTTGTSYEQYF
13,NA,NA,TRBJ1-2,TRBV11-3,TGTGCCAGCAGCCCGACCCGTTCGGATGGCTACACCTTC,CASSPTRSDGYTF
13,NA,NA,TRBJ2-7,TRBV6-6,TGTGCCAGCAGCCAAATAGACAGTTACGAGCAGTACTTC,CASSQIDSYEQYF
16,NA,NA,TRBJ1-1,TRBV5-6,TGTGCCAGCAGCTTGCCGAGGGGGTTGGCGAACACTGAAGCTTTCTTT,CASSLPRGLANTEAFF
14,NA,NA,TRBJ1-2,TRBV21-1,TGTGCCAGCAGACCCGACAGGGAATACTATGGCTACACCTTC,CASRPDREYYGYTF
13,NA,NA,TRBJ1-1,TRBV12-3/TRBV12-4,TGTGCCAGCAGTTTTCAGTTGAACACTGAAGCTTTCTTT,CASSFQLNTEAFF
15,NA,NA,TRBJ2-5,TRBV13,TGTGCCAGCAGCTCAACAGGGAGGCGAGACGAGACCCAGTACTTC,CASSSTGRRDETQYF
13,NA,NA,TRBJ1-5,TRBV29-1,TGCAGCGTTGGTATAAGGGGACGTCAGCCCCAGCATTTT,CSVGIRGRQPQHF
15,NA,NA,TRBJ2-7,TRBV24-1,TGTGCCACCAGTGCCGGGACGTTGAGCCGCTACGAGCAGTACTTC,CATSAGTLSRYEQYF
14,NA,NA,TRBJ1-3,TRBV3-1/TRBV3-2,TGTGCCAGCAGCCATTTGACAAACCAGAACACCATATATTTT,CASSHLTNQNTIYF
17,TRBD2,once,TRBJ2-1,TRBV5-1,TGCGCCAGCAGTCCGACTAGCGGGGGGGCGGCATACAATGAGCAGTTCTTC,CASSPTSGGAAYNEQFF
13,NA,NA,TRBJ2-3,TRBV4-2,TGTGCCAGCAGCCAGGATCCGCCCAATACGCAGTATTTT,CASSQDPPNTQYF
15,NA,NA,TRBJ2-2,TRBV2,TGTGCCAGCCAATCCCTACGGGGTAGTACTGGGGAGCTGTTTTTT,CASQSLRGSTGELFF
15,NA,NA,TRBJ1-3,TRBV2,TGTGCCAGCAGTGACCAACCGGCGCCGGGAAACACCATATATTTT,CASSDQPAPGNTIYF
15,TRBD2,NA,TRBJ2-1,TRBV5-1,TGCGCCAGCAGCACCAGCGGGGGCCCCTACAATGAGCAGTTCTTC,CASSTSGGPYNEQFF
18,NA,NA,TRBJ2-7,TRBV7-9,TGTGCCAGCAGCTTAGAGTATACCTACAGCGACCTTTCCTACGAGCAGTACTTC,CASSLEYTYSDLSYEQYF
16,TRBD2,NA,TRBJ2-1,TRBV6-1,TGTGCCAGCAGTGTAGATCTAGCGGTAACTTACAATGAGCAGTTCTTC,CASSVDLAVTYNEQFF
16,NA,NA,TRBJ1-1,TRBV19,TGTGCCAGTAGTATTGGACAGAGGGTGATCAACACTGAAGCTTTCTTT,CASSIGQRVINTEAFF
14,NA,once,TRBJ1-1,TRBV9,TGTGCCAGCAGCGCCAGGGGCCTGAACACTGAAGCTTTCTTT,CASSARGLNTEAFF
12,NA,NA,TRBJ2-6,TRBV9,TGTGCCAGCCTTAATGGGGCCAACGTCCTGACTTTC,CASLNGANVLTF
16,TRBD2,NA,TRBJ2-3,TRBV13,TGTGCCAGCAGCCCCCCAGCGGGAGTCAGTCAAGATACGCAGTATTTT,CASSPPAGVSQDTQYF
14,NA,once,TRBJ1-4,TRBV30,TGTGCCTGCCGAGATGGACGGATTAATGAAAAACTGTTTTTT,CACRDGRINEKLFF
14,NA,NA,TRBJ1-5,TRBV6-5,TGTGCCAGCAGTTACTCGGGACTACCGGGACCCCAGCATTTT,CASSYSGLPGPQHF
17,TRBD2,NA,TRBJ2-1,TRBV19,TGTGCCAGTAGTATAACTAGCGGGGCTAGCTCCTACAATGAGCAGTTCTTC,CASSITSGASSYNEQFF
18,NA,NA,TRBJ1-3,TRBV9,TGTGCCAGCAGCGATCCATGGGGGGCAGGGCTCTCTGGAAACACCATATATTTT,CASSDPWGAGLSGNTIYF
15,NA,NA,TRBJ2-7,TRBV1,TGCACCAGCAGCCAAGAAGCACAGGGGATCTACGAGCAGTACTTC,CTSSQEAQGIYEQYF
13,NA,NA,TRBJ1-6,TRBV27,TGTGCCAGCAGTTTACAGGGAAATTCACCCCTCCACTTT,CASSLQGNSPLHF
13,NA,few,TRBJ1-5,TRBV27,TGTGCCAGCAGTTTAGACGGGGACCAGCCCCAGCATTTT,CASSLDGDQPQHF
15,NA,NA,TRBJ1-2,TRBV6-6,TGTGCCAGCAGTTACTCGGGTATAGGGGTATCGGGCTACACCTTC,CASSYSGIGVSGYTF
18,NA,NA,TRBJ2-1,TRBV9,TGTGCCAGCAGCGTAACCCCTTCCTTGAGCGGCCCCTACAATGAGCAGTTCTTC,CASSVTPSLSGPYNEQFF
14,NA,NA,TRBJ2-7,TRBV11-2,TGTGCCAGCAGCTCTCCGGGACATACCTACGAGCAGTACTTC,CASSSPGHTYEQYF
13,NA,NA,TRBJ1-1,TRBV29-1,TGCAGCGTTGAAGAAGCGGGGGGCGGCGAGGCTTTCTTT,CSVEEAGGGEAFF
15,NA,NA,TRBJ1-1,TRBV29-1,TGCAGCGTAGAACAATCGGATCGGGCGAACACTGAAGCTTTCTTT,CSVEQSDRANTEAFF
16,TRBD1,NA,TRBJ1-1,TRBV15,TGTGCCACCAGCAGAGATGGCGGACAGGATTGGAGTTCGGCTTTCTTT,CATSRDGGQDWSSAFF
16,TRBD2,NA,TRBJ2-3,TRBV28,TGTGCCAGCAGTTCGTGGAGCGGGGGGGCAACAGATACGCAGTATTTT,CASSSWSGGATDTQYF
15,TRBD1,NA,TRBJ2-2,TRBV5-1,TGCGCCAGCAGCGTAGGACAGGGGGCGTCCGGGGAGCTGTTTTTT,CASSVGQGASGELFF
13,NA,NA,TRBJ1-5,TRBV6-5,TGTGCCAGCAGTTACAGGAGCAATCAGCCCCAGCATTTT,CASSYRSNQPQHF
15,NA,NA,TRBJ2-3,TRBV4-1,TGCGCCAGCAGCCAAGATGGGGGGAGCACAGATACGCAGTATTTT,CASSQDGGSTDTQYF
11,NA,NA,TRBJ1-6,TRBV25-1,TGTGCCAGCAGTGAATCAGGTTTCCTCCACTTT,CASSESGFLHF
16,TRBD1,few,TRBJ1-6,TRBV4-1,TGCGCCAGCAGCGAAAAGACAGGGATGGTTTATTCACCCCTCCACTTT,CASSEKTGMVYSPLHF
13,NA,NA,TRBJ1-1,TRBV12-3/TRBV12-4,TGTGCCAGCAGTTCCAGGGTCAACACTGAAGCTTTCTTT,CASSSRVNTEAFF
16,TRBD2,NA,TRBJ2-3,TRBV4-2,TGTGCCAGCAGCCAAGATGGGACTAGCGCGACAGATACGCAGTATTTT,CASSQDGTSATDTQYF
14,NA,NA,TRBJ1-1,TRBV11-2,TGTGCCAGCAGCTTGAGGGCGTGGGGCACTGAAGCTTTCTTT,CASSLRAWGTEAFF
11,NA,NA,TRBJ2-3,TRBV10-3,TGTGCCACCGAGGGAACAGATACGCAGTATTTT,CATEGTDTQYF
11,NA,NA,TRBJ1-2,TRBV6-6,TGTGCCAGCAGTTACTCAATGGGATGTACCTTC,CASSYSMGCTF
15,TRBD1,NA,TRBJ2-2,TRBV3-1/TRBV3-2,TGTGCCAGCAGCTTAAGGACAGGGGGCACCGGGGAGCTGTTTTTT,CASSLRTGGTGELFF
16,NA,NA,TRBJ1-5,TRBV7-8,TGTGCCAGCAGCTCCCAGGGGCTCGGAAACAATCAGCCCCAGCATTTT,CASSSQGLGNNQPQHF
16,NA,NA,TRBJ1-1,TRBV4-1,TGCGCCAGCAGCCAAGAACCAGGGGTGAGGAACACTGAAGCTTTCTTT,CASSQEPGVRNTEAFF
16,NA,NA,TRBJ2-5,TRBV2,TGTGCCAGCAGCATCCTAGGGAGGATGGAGGGAGAGACCCAGTACTTC,CASSILGRMEGETQYF
15,TRBD1,NA,TRBJ1-6,TRBV6-5,TGTGCCAGCAGTTACTCGACAGGGGACAATTCACCCCTCCACTTT,CASSYSTGDNSPLHF
16,TRBD1,NA,TRBJ1-2,TRBV5-1,TGCGCCAGCAGTCGGACAGGGGACACAGCTAACTATGGCTACACCTTC,CASSRTGDTANYGYTF
16,NA,NA,TRBJ2-3,TRBV5-4,TGTGCCAGCAGCTTGGGCTCTTTGGGGGGAACCGATACGCAGTATTTT,CASSLGSLGGTDTQYF
16,TRBD2,NA,TRBJ2-1,TRBV11-3,TGTGCCAGCAGCTCCAGACTAGCGGGAGGGCCTAATGAGCAGTTCTTC,CASSSRLAGGPNEQFF
13,NA,NA,TRBJ2-7,TRBV29-1,TGCAGCGTTGCATCAGATTACTCCTACGAGCAGTACTTC,CSVASDYSYEQYF
16,TRBD2,NA,TRBJ2-1,TRBV5-4,TGTGCCAGCAGCAAGGACCCTAGCGGGAATTTCAATGAGCAGTTCTTC,CASSKDPSGNFNEQFF